The 26 T cell receptor beta chains reported below all come from one sample, sequenced in a study of memory CD4+ T cells and cytomegalovirus serostatus. The data were produced by immunoSEQ multiplex PCR, yet TCRdb's version contains in-frame clones alone and is incomplete. The sample comprises roughly 67,000 clones, about 70% of which are singletons, and approximately 4.5% rests with the top ten. Single viable CD3+CD4+CD8-CD45RO+ cells were sorted as the memory CD4+ T cells. The sequencing input was memory CD4+ T cells from blood. These receptors came from an adult in good health and CMV-seropositive.

The chain is built from TRBV30 and TRBJ1-2; D gene uncertain. V was pared by 0 bases and J by 12 bases, with 11 bases between. The germline V gene has CDR1 GTSNPN and CDR2 SVGIG (reference sequence). The CDR3 length is 11 residues. The CDR3 region is CAWSVKGSDTF. CDR3 DNA: TGTGCCTGGAGTGTGAAGGGATCGGACACCTTC.

The CDR3 here is CASSLGRTEAFF. CDR3 nucleotide sequence: TGCGCCAGCAGCTTAGGGCGTACTGAAGCTTTCTTT. The chain links TRBV5-1 to TRBJ1-1; D remains ambiguous. The germline gives CDR1 SGHRS, CDR2 YFSETQ. V was cut by 2 bases and J by 5 bases, with 7 bases left in between. This CDR3 is built from 12 residues. Based on the CDR3 plus reference TRBV5-1 and TRBJ1-1, the full variable domain is KAGVTQTPRYLIKTRGQQVTLSCSPISGHRSVSWYQQTPGQGLQFLFEYFSETQRNKGNFPGRFSGRQFSNSRSEMNVSTLELGDSALYLCASSLGRTEAFFGQGTRLTVV.

This chain uses TRBV28 with TRBJ2-3, with 9 nucleotides matching TRBD2. The CDR3 contains 15 residues. Per germline, CDR1 MDHEN and CDR2 SYDVKM. J gave up 1 base and V 7 bases, and 6 bases lay outside the gene matches. The CDR3 coding sequence is TGTGCCAGCAATCGTAGCGGGAGAGGCACAGATACGCAGTATTTT. The encoded protein is CASNRSGRGTDTQYF.

CDR3 in DNA: TGCGCCAGCAGTGAGGGCCACTTGAACACTGAAGCTTTCTTT. It translates to CASSEGHLNTEAFF. The rearrangement links TRBV10-2 to TRBJ1-1; the D is unclear. The germline V gene encodes CDR1 WSHSY and CDR2 SAAADI. The CDR3 totals 14 residues. Trimming removed 2 bases from V and 0 bases from J, with 7 bases in between.

The sample holds one count of this clone. V gene TRBV19 combines with J gene TRBJ2-5, with a weak D call TRBD1 (5 bases). The germline CDR1 and CDR2 sequences are LNHDA and SQIVND (reference sequence). This CDR3 contains 14 residues. V was shortened by 11 bases and J by 2 bases, with 18 bases between the two germline ends. In DNA form, the CDR3 reads TGTGCCGTAAGACCATCTGGGGCACAAGAGACCCAGTACTTC. Amino acid sequence: CAVRPSGAQETQYF.

The chain joins TRBV30 to TRBJ1-2; the match to TRBD1 covers 8 bases. V dropped 0 bases and J dropped 0; count of bases not matched to a gene: 18. The CDR3 totals 20 residues. The germline V gene encodes CDR1 GTSNPN and CDR2 SVGIG (reference sequence). DNA of the CDR3: TGTGCCTGGAGTGTAGTGGGGGTTTGGGGACAGGACACCTCTAACTATGGCTACACCTTC. This encodes CAWSVVGVWGQDTSNYGYTF.

This clone is medium-sized (0.01 to 0.1%). This same CDR3 is encoded by further DNA sequences in the sample. This sequence joins TRBV2 and TRBJ1-1; D is undetermined. V lost 6 bases and J 0 bases, leaving 8 bases between the germline ends. The length of the CDR3 is 13 residues. CDR1 is SNHLY and CDR2 is FYNNEI in the germline V gene. In nucleotides, the CDR3 is TGTGCCAGCAGCTCAAGTTTGAACACTGAAGCTTTCTTT. It encodes CASSSSLNTEAFF.

The genes are TRBV5-8 and TRBJ1-5; TRBD1 matches at 10 bases. The CDR3 spans 16 residues. Losses at the gene ends were 1 base for V and 2 bases for J; bases not matched to a gene: 3. Germline V CDR1 and CDR2: SGHTS, YDEGEE. CDR3: CASSLRDRGGNQPQHF. In DNA form, the CDR3 reads TGTGCCAGCAGCTTGAGGGACAGGGGTGGCAATCAGCCCCAGCATTTT.

J is TRBJ2-1 and V is TRBV6-1, with 11 bases lining up with TRBD2. The V gene's germline CDR1 is MNHNS and CDR2 SASEGT. Germline trimming cut 1 base from V and 6 bases from J; bases unmatched to any gene: 5. The CDR3 runs 16 residues. The CDR3 bases are TGTGCCAGCAGTGAAGTCGGCCTAGCGGGAGGCAATGAGCAGTTCTTC. The encoded protein is CASSEVGLAGGNEQFF.

The rearrangement uses TRBV19 and TRBJ2-1, with TRBD2 matching 11 bases. The CDR3 spans 18 residues. Germline CDR1 and CDR2: LNHDA and SQIVND (reference sequence). Trimming took 4 bases from V and 7 from J; bases not matched to a gene: 15. CDR3 bases: TGTGCCAGTAGTAGCCCTAGCGGGAGGTCCTTCGTTAGGAATGAGCAGTTCTTC. The encoded protein is CASSSPSGRSFVRNEQFF.

The gene calls are TRBV7-9 and TRBJ1-1; the D gene is possibly TRBD1 (6 bases). Germline CDR1 and CDR2: SEHNR and FQNEAQ (reference sequence). The V end lost 1 base, the J end lost 4 bases, and 10 bases lay between the germline ends. The CDR3 length is 14 residues. As DNA, the CDR3 is TGTGCCAGCAGCTTAGAGGGAGGGGGCACTGAAGCTTTCTTT. Encoded protein: CASSLEGGGTEAFF. The full variable domain, rest sourced from reference TRBV7-9 and TRBJ1-1, is DTGVSQNPRHKITKRGQNVTFRCDPISEHNRLYWYRQTLGQGPEFLTYFQNEAQLEKSRLLSDRFSAERPKGSFSTLEIQRTEQGDSAMYLCASSLEGGGTEAFFGQGTRLTVV.

The rearrangement joins TRBV28 to TRBJ1-6; no clear D. This CDR3 region has 14 residues. Germline-derived CDR1 and CDR2 are MDHEN and SYDVKM. Trimming shortened V by 1 base and J by 10 bases, and 11 bases separated the two germline ends. CDR3 residues: CASSLSSGLSPLHF. As DNA, the CDR3 is TGTGCCAGCAGTTTATCGTCCGGTCTCTCACCCCTCCACTTT.

A few counts support this clone. The chain couples TRBV2 to TRBJ1-4, with D uncertain. The CDR3 has 14 amino acids. Per the germline V gene, CDR1 is SNHLY and CDR2 is FYNNEI. V was pared by 1 base and J by 0 bases, with 3 bases between. The CDR3 region has the DNA TGTGCCAGCAGTGAAGGGCCAACTAATGAAAAACTGTTTTTT. Translation: CASSEGPTNEKLFF.

The chain carries TRBV19 and TRBJ2-1; 8 bases match TRBD2. Germline CDR1 and CDR2: LNHDA and SQIVND (reference sequence). Trimming removed 5 bases from V and 7 bases from J; junction bases left unmatched: 10. The CDR3 is 15 amino acids. The CDR3 region is CASSLSGGLANEQFF. CDR3 bases: TGTGCCAGTAGTCTCAGCGGGGGCCTGGCTAATGAGCAGTTCTTC.

This clone is classed as medium-sized. This rearrangement joins TRBV25-1 to TRBJ2-7, with 7 bases identical to TRBD1. This CDR3 has 13 residues. V shed 4 bases, J shed 6 bases, and the junction held 6 bases outside the gene matches. Looked up from germline, CDR1 is MGHDK and CDR2 is SYGVNS. The CDR3 reads CASSVRQGSEQYF. The CDR3 region has the DNA TGTGCCAGCAGTGTAAGACAGGGCTCCGAGCAGTACTTC.

The chain links TRBV2 to TRBJ1-4; perhaps TRBD1 as D (5 bases). The CDR3 consists of 13 residues. Trimming removed 3 bases at V and 7 bases at J, with 9 bases between. Germline loops: CDR1 SNHLY, CDR2 FYNNEI. CDR3 amino acids: CASSDREGEKLFF. Here the CDR3 DNA reads TGTGCCAGCAGTGACAGGGAAGGTGAAAAACTGTTTTTT.

CDR3 amino acids: CASSPLRGDRETQYF. DNA of the CDR3: TGTGCCAGTAGTCCGCTCCGGGGGGACCGGGAGACCCAGTACTTC. This chain uses TRBV19 with TRBJ2-5, with 7 bases that match TRBD2. The CDR3 runs 15 residues. The V gene's germline CDR1 is LNHDA and CDR2 SQIVND (reference sequence). V shed 5 bases and J 5 bases; nucleotides not matched to a gene: 11.

J is TRBJ1-5 and V is TRBV5-1; D is uncertain. With 1 base removed from V and 3 bases from J, the gap between germline ends came to 11 bases. This CDR3 contains 15 residues. The V gene's germline CDR1 is SGHRS and CDR2 YFSETQ. The CDR3 sequence is CASSLYGGNNQPQHF. For the CDR3, the DNA is TGCGCCAGCAGCTTGTATGGCGGGAACAATCAGCCCCAGCATTTT.

The chain is built from TRBV29-1 and TRBJ2-1; 11 bases fit TRBD1. CDR3 size: 13 residues. V shed 8 bases and J 2 bases; nucleotides not matched to a gene: 2. Germline CDR1 and CDR2: SQVTM and ANQGSEA. Here the CDR3 DNA reads TGCAGCATGGGACAGGGGGCCTACAATGAGCAGTTCTTC. Translated, it gives CSMGQGAYNEQFF.

A single count supports this clone. The chain recombines TRBV7-3 with TRBJ2-3; 8 nucleotides match TRBD2. CDR1 and CDR2 (germline): SGHTA, FQGTGA. There are 16 residues in the CDR3. After removal of 5 bases from V and 1 base from J, the junction contained 8 bases not matched to a gene. CDR3 in DNA: TGTGCCAGCAGCCCTGCCCTAGCGGGCCGCACAGATACGCAGTATTTT. This encodes CASSPALAGRTDTQYF.

This clone was seen once. The chain links TRBV2 to TRBJ2-5; perhaps TRBD2 as D (6 bases). Deletions cut 4 bases from V and 1 base from J, with 10 bases between. Per germline, CDR1 SNHLY and CDR2 FYNNEI. The CDR3 is 14 amino acids. CDR3 amino acids: CASSARRGQETQYF. As DNA, the CDR3 is TGTGCCAGCAGTGCGAGGAGGGGCCAAGAGACCCAGTACTTC.

The chain has TRBV5-4 and TRBJ2-5, with 7 bases identical to TRBD1. Trimming at V came to 3 bases and at J to 3 bases, leaving 8 bases not matched to a gene. The CDR3 is made up of 15 amino acids. Germline CDR1 and CDR2: SGHNT and YYREEE (reference sequence). The CDR3 region has the DNA TGTGCCAGCAGCTCCATGACAGGGCGTGAAGAGACCCAGTACTTC. Encoded protein: CASSSMTGREETQYF.

The chain joins TRBV6-1 to TRBJ2-7, with TRBD1 as a possible D gene (6 bases). Looked up from germline, CDR1 is MNHNS and CDR2 is SASEGT. The length of the CDR3 is 13 residues. V was shortened by 8 bases and J by 4 bases, with 15 bases between the two germline ends. Written as DNA, the CDR3 is TGTGCCAGCGGGGGCCCCCCCCTTTACGAGCAGTACTTC. Translating it yields CASGGPPLYEQYF.

The chain employs TRBV2 and TRBJ1-3, with D possibly being TRBD1 (6 bases). V was pared by 10 bases and J by 4 bases, with 11 bases between. The CDR3 totals 12 residues. Germline lookup yields CDR1 SNHLY and CDR2 FYNNEI. The CDR3 DNA follows: TGTGCCACAACAGGGTCCGGAAACACCATATATTTT. Translated, it gives CATTGSGNTIYF.

The CDR3: CASSPYTSGSTDTQYF. DNA of the CDR3: TGCGCCAGCAGCCCCTACACCAGCGGTAGCACAGATACGCAGTATTTT. This sequence joins TRBV4-3 and TRBJ2-3, with D possibly matching TRBD2 (5 bases). Trimming stripped 4 bases from V and 0 bases from J, with 14 bases between. The germline gives CDR1 LGHNA, CDR2 YSLEER. The CDR3 is made up of 16 amino acids.

The genes are TRBV7-9 and TRBJ1-1; D is perhaps TRBD1 (5 bases). The V end was cut by 2 bases, the J end by 10 bases, with 11 bases between. Germline loops: CDR1 SEHNR, CDR2 FQNEAQ (reference sequence). The CDR3 is 12 amino acids. The CDR3 loop reads CASSLRGLGAFF. The CDR3, as DNA: TGTGCCAGCAGCTTACGGGGACTGGGAGCTTTCTTT.